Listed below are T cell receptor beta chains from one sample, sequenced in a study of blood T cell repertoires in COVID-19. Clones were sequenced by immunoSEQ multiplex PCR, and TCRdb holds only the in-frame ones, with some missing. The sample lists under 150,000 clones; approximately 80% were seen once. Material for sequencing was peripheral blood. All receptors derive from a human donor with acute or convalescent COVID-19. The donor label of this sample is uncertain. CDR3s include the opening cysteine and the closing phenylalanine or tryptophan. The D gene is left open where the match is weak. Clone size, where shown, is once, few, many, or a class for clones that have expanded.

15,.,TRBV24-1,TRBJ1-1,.,CATSDGVEGNTEAFF,TGTGCCACCAGTGATGGGGTGGAGGGGAACACTGAAGCTTTCTTT
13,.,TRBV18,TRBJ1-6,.,CASSPYRDSPLHF,TGTGCCAGCTCACCTTACAGGGATTCACCCCTCCACTTT
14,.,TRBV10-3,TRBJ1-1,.,CAISGGGGVTEAFF,TGTGCCATCAGTGGCGGCGGGGGGGTCACTGAAGCTTTCTTT
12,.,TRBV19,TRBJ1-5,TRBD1,CASRDREQPQHF,TGTGCCAGTCGGGACAGGGAACAGCCCCAGCATTTT
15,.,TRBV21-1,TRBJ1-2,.,CASSAPGQGNNGYTF,TGTGCCAGCAGCGCACCGGGACAGGGTAACAATGGCTACACCTTC
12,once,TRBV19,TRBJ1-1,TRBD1,CASSYGQGWAFF,TGTGCCAGTAGTTACGGACAGGGATGGGCTTTCTTT
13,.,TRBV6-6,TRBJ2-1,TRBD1,CASIKGARNEQFF,TGTGCCAGCATCAAGGGGGCTAGGAATGAGCAGTTCTTC
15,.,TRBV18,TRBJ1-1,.,CASSPKGPPGTEAFF,TGTGCCAGCTCACCAAAGGGGCCGCCGGGTACTGAAGCTTTCTTT
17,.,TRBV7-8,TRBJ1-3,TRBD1,CASSLSGQASSGNTIYF,TGTGCCAGCAGCTTATCTGGACAGGCGAGCTCTGGAAACACCATATATTTT
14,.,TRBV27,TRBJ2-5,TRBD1,CASSPWDRQETQYF,TGTGCCAGCAGTCCTTGGGACAGGCAAGAGACCCAGTACTTC
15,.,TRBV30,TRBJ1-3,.,CAWSVQGLTGNTIYF,TGTGCCTGGAGTGTACAGGGACTAACAGGAAACACCATATATTTT
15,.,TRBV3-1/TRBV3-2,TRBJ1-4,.,CASSPLPGTNEKLFF,TGTGCCAGCAGCCCCCTTCCGGGAACTAATGAAAAACTGTTTTTT
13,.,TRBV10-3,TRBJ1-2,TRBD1,CAIREGQGEGYTF,TGTGCCATCAGGGAGGGACAGGGCGAGGGCTACACCTTC
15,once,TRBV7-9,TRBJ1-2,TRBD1,CASSLPSRTGNGYTF,TGTGCCAGCAGCTTACCCTCTCGGACAGGGAATGGCTACACCTTC
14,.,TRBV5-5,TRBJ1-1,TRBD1,CASSLTGGEAEAFF,TGTGCCAGCAGCTTGACAGGGGGCGAAGCGGAAGCTTTCTTT
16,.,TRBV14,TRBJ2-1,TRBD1,CASSREGQGADNEQFF,TGTGCCAGCAGCCGCGAAGGACAGGGGGCCGACAATGAGCAGTTCTTC
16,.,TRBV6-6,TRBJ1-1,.,CASSKTLGGSNTEAFF,TGTGCCAGCAGTAAGACCCTGGGGGGATCCAACACTGAAGCTTTCTTT
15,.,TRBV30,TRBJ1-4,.,CAWSLRGTTNEKLFF,TGTGCCTGGAGCTTAAGGGGGACAACTAATGAAAAACTGTTTTTT
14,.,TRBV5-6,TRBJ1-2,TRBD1,CASSTDRALYGYTF,TGTGCCAGCAGCACGGACAGGGCTCTCTATGGCTACACCTTC
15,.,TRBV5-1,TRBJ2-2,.,CASSLVTANTGELFF,TGCGCCAGCAGCTTGGTTACGGCGAACACCGGGGAGCTGTTTTTT
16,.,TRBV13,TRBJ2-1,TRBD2,CASSPQGLAGDNEQFF,TGTGCCAGCAGCCCGCAGGGACTAGCGGGGGACAATGAGCAGTTCTTC